Presented here are 14 T cell receptor beta chains from one specimen sequenced in a study of identical twins. MiXCR was run by TCRdb on the 5' RACE reads, yielding one entry per CDR3 protein. The sample shows around 500,000 distinct CDR3 sequences, more than 13% of them seen only once. The sample also formed part of further work on yellow fever vaccine responses in identical twins.

Sequenced material: CD4+ T cells sorted from blood. The receptors derive from a woman in her late teens or twenties in good health.

This chain uses TRBV15 with TRBJ2-1, with 11 bases identical to TRBD2. CDR1 and CDR2 (germline): LNHNV, YYDKDF (reference sequence). CDR3 length equals 19 residues. Losses at the gene ends were 5 bases for V and 8 bases for J; bases not matched to a gene: 20. For the CDR3, the DNA is TGTGCCACCAGCCATCACTCCCCAGGAACTAGCGGGAGTAAACATGAGCAGTTCTTC. The encoded protein is CATSHHSPGTSGSKHEQFF.

This clonotype was observed once. Possible read error: a much larger clone is one base away. This chain connects TRBV15 to TRBJ2-1; D gene ambiguous. The CDR3 has 12 amino acids. In germline, CDR1 is LNHNV, CDR2 YYDKDF (reference sequence). Here the CDR3 DNA reads TGTGCCAGCAGCAGAGATCGTTATGAGCAGTTCTTC. The encoded protein is CASSRDRYEQFF.

As for this clonotype: An end of the junction differs from the germline gene, which may be a read error. The V gene is TRBV7-3, the J gene TRBJ2-3; no firm D call. From germline, CDR1 is SGHTA and CDR2 FQGTGA. The CDR3 runs 10 residues. The CDR3 is CANSTDTQYF. CDR3 bases: TGTGCCAACAGCACAGATACGCAGTATTTT.

This clonotype was counted many times. The rearrangement links TRBV29-1 to TRBJ2-1, with D perhaps matching TRBD1 or TRBD2 (5 bases each). V lost 4 bases and J lost 0, with 7 bases in between. Looked up from germline, CDR1 is SQVTM and CDR2 is ANQGSEA. The CDR3 runs 13 residues. The CDR3 coding sequence is TGCAGCGTTGCGGGGACCTCCTACAATGAGCAGTTCTTC. It yields the protein CSVAGTSYNEQFF.

This clonotype was observed many times. The chain uses TRBV2 and TRBJ2-1; the D is unclear. CDR1 and CDR2 (germline): SNHLY, FYNNEI. Deletions cut 3 bases from V and 0 bases from J, with 9 bases between. The CDR3 runs to 15 residues. DNA for the CDR3: TGTGCCAGCAGTGATGGCACCAGCTCCTACAATGAGCAGTTCTTC. Protein product: CASSDGTSSYNEQFF.

The chain is built from TRBV24-1 and TRBJ2-3; weak D call: TRBD2 (6 bases). The ends were cut back, 2 bases at V and 2 bases at J, with 16 bases in the middle. CDR3 size: 17 residues. Germline assignment: CDR1 KGHDR and CDR2 SFDVKD. Here the CDR3 reads CATSDSWSRGTTDTQYF. The CDR3 DNA sequence: TGTGCCACCAGTGATTCATGGTCTCGCGGGACCACAGATACGCAGTATTTT.

This clonotype was seen a few times. This chain connects TRBV13 to TRBJ2-1; D unresolved. V shed 2 bases and J shed 3 bases, with 8 bases lying between them. This CDR3 spans 14 amino acids. Germline assignment: CDR1 PRHDT and CDR2 FYEKMQ (reference sequence). The CDR3 region has the DNA TGTGCCAGCAGCTTATGGCAGGACTACAATGAGCAGTTCTTC. Amino acids: CASSLWQDYNEQFF.

This chain connects TRBV7-2 to TRBJ1-2; D gene uncertain. CDR1 is SGHTA, CDR2 FQGNSA, per germline. This CDR3 contains 12 residues. Trimming cost V 1 base and J 10 bases, with 10 bases left between them. CDR3: CASSLERGFYTF. For the CDR3, the DNA is TGTGCCAGCAGCTTAGAACGCGGTTTCTACACCTTC.

The J gene is TRBJ2-7, the V gene TRBV5-5; D may be TRBD2 (6 bases). V lost 7 bases to trimming and J lost 5 bases, with 16 bases between them. The CDR3 covers 13 residues. Germline CDR1 is SGHKS and CDR2 is YYEKEE (reference sequence). The CDR3 DNA reads as TGTGCCAGCGGTAACCCTGGAGGGAACGAGCAGTACTTC. Its translation: CASGNPGGNEQYF.

The V gene is TRBV14, the J gene TRBJ2-7; 10 nucleotides match TRBD2. Germline CDR1 reads SGHDN; CDR2 reads FVKESK. The CDR3 extends over 15 amino acids. Trimming removed 1 base from V and 1 base from J; junction bases left unmatched: 1. The CDR3 DNA reads as TGTGCCAGCAGCCAAGCTAGCGGGGGTTCCTACGAGCAGTACTTC. It translates to CASSQASGGSYEQYF.

J is TRBJ2-7 and V is TRBV7-2; D is possibly TRBD1 (6 bases). The germline V and J ends were trimmed by 8 bases and 3 bases, with 20 bases remaining between them. Germline loops: CDR1 SGHTA, CDR2 FQGNSA. The CDR3 is 15 residues long. CDR3 sequence: CASGAPDSLNYEQYF. The CDR3 bases are TGTGCCAGCGGCGCCCCGGACAGTCTTAACTACGAGCAGTACTTC.

The sample holds many counts of this clonotype. J is TRBJ1-4 and V is TRBV12-3 or TRBV12-4; D unresolved. CDR3 length: 14 amino acids. Between the trimmed V and J ends, which lost 6 bases and 4 bases, there was a span of 12 bases. DNA of the CDR3: TGTGCCAGCAGCCGTACACCGCGTAATGAAAAACTGTTTTTT. It is translated as CASSRTPRNEKLFF.

Only a few counts were recorded for this clonotype. The genes are TRBV6-2 or TRBV6-3 and TRBJ2-7; TRBD1 agrees at 10 bases. The CDR3 extends over 17 amino acids. Germline values: CDR1 MNHEY, CDR2 SVGEGT. The junction had 14 bases not matched to a gene; V was cut back by 4 bases and J by 5 bases. CDR3 sequence: CASSSEVPGQGTHEQYF. DNA for the CDR3: TGTGCCAGCAGTTCCGAAGTCCCGGGACAGGGGACCCACGAGCAGTACTTC.

This chain links TRBV28 with TRBJ2-7, with D tentatively TRBD1 or TRBD2 (5 bases each). Germline V gene data show CDR1 as MDHEN and CDR2 as SYDVKM. This CDR3 has 13 amino acids. With 2 bases removed from V and 3 bases from J, the gap between germline ends came to 8 bases. The CDR3 DNA follows: TGTGCCAGCAGTTTAGGGGGTGTCTACGAGCAGTACTTC. Translated: CASSLGGVYEQYF.